This entry features one T cell receptor (beta chain) sequence. It was during active infection that Seattle patients were enrolled and then longitudinally followed. The data originate from a study of blood T cell repertoires in COVID-19. About the study: Both acute and convalescent COVID-19 samples were obtained from the United States, Italy and Spain. PBMCs, B-cell-depleted T cells, or T cells were the source of the cDNA or gDNA that made up the material.

Authors' methods: Estimated nucleated cell counts came from reference gene primer amplification. Data came from immunoSEQ multiplex PCR; TCRdb stores just in-frame clones and leaves some out. The DNA was the basis for D and trimming; V, J and clone size are from that table. The repertoire holds approximately 44,000 clones, with 85% to 95% as singletons. CDR1 and CDR2 from the germline V gene are KGHSH and LQKENI. The J segment lost 0 bases and the V segment lost 2 bases, leaving 0 bases of the junction unmatched. The CDR3 extends over 15 amino acids. The sequence derives from a man in his forties or fifties with COVID-19, enrolled during active disease. This chain connects TRBV18 to TRBJ2-7, with 11 bases fitting TRBD2. The sample consisted of peripheral blood. CDR3 sequence reads: CASSPGTSGSYEQYF. In DNA form, the CDR3 reads TGTGCCAGCTCACCAGGGACTAGCGGCTCCTACGAGCAGTACTTC.